The source of this T cell receptor beta chain is a study of T-cell memory formation after mild COVID-19 (dated by TCRdb to the early 2020s). Looking at the study overall: TCR sequence clusters from the two donors were largely donor specific. In two donors, T-cell clones that expanded and contracted after mild COVID-19 were followed by sequencing TCRalpha and TCRbeta repertoires longitudinally. The cohort was made up of two young adult volunteers, one female and one male, who were previously healthy.

The sequencing machine was an Illumina NovaSeq 6000. TCRalpha and TCRbeta cDNA libraries were built by 5'RACE with constant-segment primers, adding sample barcodes and unique molecular identifiers. Trizol reagent was used to extract RNA from every sample. Amplification of the libraries took two PCR steps, and the second step added a second sample barcode plus Illumina TruSeq adapters. The libraries were sequenced on an Illumina NovaSeq using 2 x 150 bp paired-end reads. On the study's bioinformatics: Demultiplexing of reads and collapsing into UMI-guided consensus sequences were performed with migec v1.2.7. Using mixcr v2.1.11, UMI consensuses were aligned to TRA and TRB V and J templates and then assembled into clonotypes. A clonotype was counted as expanded or contracted only when both edgeR and NoisET called the clonotype significant, with the noise models trained on biological replicates. For edgeR calls, the cutoffs were a false discovery rate-adjusted p below 0.01 and a log2 fold-change threshold of 1. As an exploratory analysis of dynamics, max-normalized trajectories of the 1000 most abundant clonotypes were examined with PCA combined with hierarchical clustering. Each responding clone was given a CD4 or CD8 phenotype based on the CD4+ and CD8+ repertoires, which had been sequenced separately. The raw public data were reprocessed by TCRdb itself: fastp quality trimming at Q25, MiXCR clonotype calling, in-frame beta chains only. Records with the same CDR3 protein are collapsed into one entry carrying the most frequent genes and DNA. The V and J calls were determined by TCRdb, not by the authors. For this sample the table gives under 700,000 distinct CDR3 sequences, of which roughly 22% were detected only once. About 12% of the sample rests with the top ten.

Between the V and J ends, shortened by 7 bases and 2 bases respectively, the junction contains 14 bases. Looking up the germline V gene yields CDR1 SQVTM and CDR2 ANQGSEA. Taken from cysteine to phenylalanine, the CDR3 has 13 residues. The CDR3 DNA has 39 bases and is translated from base 1. What the research found in general, with its limitations: Contracting CD4+ clones turned up mainly in the CM and EM memory subsets, whereas EMRA was where CD8+ clones were enriched. Balanced CD4/CD8 phenotypes were observed for clones contracting from day 15 to 85, whereas a bias towards CD4+ was observed for a second wave of clones expanding from day 15 to 37. Only two mild cases were covered by the study, and larger cohorts that include severe cases with pre-infection samples were considered necessary. The detection of some responding clones in pre-infection memory suggests that pre-existing cross-reactive memory T cells joined the SARS-CoV-2 response. SARS-CoV-2 specificity was not confirmed for the second-wave clones peaking on day 37.

Ficoll-Paque density gradient centrifugation was used to isolate PBMCs. Points on this clonotype: Its binding antigen is unknown. The sample holds no much larger clone one base away, and base qualities are not on file.

The receptor comes from an adult woman who had mild COVID-19 (a few samples of this study predate the infection). The sample titles of this study are shuffled in the database, so cell type and time point are left out; the donor was told from shared clones. In this chain, TRBV29-1 is recombined with TRBJ1-1; TRBD1 is a possible D gene, resting on 5 matching bases. The sequencing input was PBMCs or a T cell subset sorted from them (not recorded which). The CDR3 corresponds to CSAGEGHNTEAFF. The DNA sequence is as follows: TGCAGCGCGGGGGAAGGACATAACACTGAAGCTTTCTTT.